This TCR beta chain stems from a study of early T cells in non-severe SARS-CoV-2 infection. Study-wide background: The study sequenced bulk RNA from unsorted whole blood, with chains unpaired. Regarding the study as a whole: Missing private and CD4 specificities, VDJdb matching favored anti-spike CD8 responses.

Individual cDNA molecules carried attached unique molecular identifiers. A single record per CDR3 protein comes from TCRdb applying MiXCR to the 5' RACE reads. The top ten clones hold 8.5% to 9% of a sample with some 54,000 distinct CDR3 sequences, more than 8.5% of them seen once. Remarks on this clonotype: Its antigen remains unidentified.

CDR3 size: 15 residues. Germline CDR1 is LNHDA and CDR2 is SQIVND (reference sequence). V was pared by 8 bases and J by 0 bases, with 14 bases between. The receptor was isolated from an adult who was a healthcare worker with PCR-confirmed SARS-CoV-2 infection or an uninfected control (not recorded which). The chain couples TRBV19 to TRBJ1-3, with D perhaps TRBD1 (5 bases). Specimen: whole blood. CDR3 nucleotides: TGTGCCAGTGACCGGGACGGTGCCTCTGGAAACACCATATATTTT. Its protein product is CASDRDGASGNTIYF.